What follows is one TCR beta chain and its context. Its specific antigen is unknown. Compared with germline, one end of the junction differs, possibly owing to a read error. From cysteine to phenylalanine, the CDR3 is 14 amino acids long. Just the 42-base CDR3 DNA is kept, in frame starting at base 1. Looking up the germline V gene yields CDR1 SGHTA and CDR2 FQGNSA. The axillary draining lymph nodes of breast cancer patients were the source of the lymph node samples. The data were obtained in a study of breast tumors, draining lymph nodes, adjacent tissues (TCRdb year 2016). Background for the entire study: In breast cancer patients, the study compared the TCR beta repertoires of tumor, adjacent nontumor tissue and axillary lymph nodes. In human breast cancer, the study set out to evaluate how tumor, surrounding tissue and draining lymph node repertoires relate to one another and whether T cells may move between these sites.

The instrument given in TCRdb is Illumina HiSeq 2000. TCR beta chain libraries were generated by multiplex PCR amplification. The amplified TCR beta chain products were analyzed by high-throughput sequencing. TCRdb itself trimmed the public reads at Q25 with fastp, ran MiXCR and retained productive beta chains. Rows with a matching CDR3 protein are joined into one entry that keeps the most common DNA and genes. This sample gives approximately 180,000 distinct CDR3 sequences in total; around 33% of them show up just once. The ten largest clones add up to 3.8% of the sample. The full study reports these points: The data were considered consistent with most tumor T cells being derived from the lymph node and subsequently expanding within tumor tissue. Tumors showed preferential V and J gene usage, and their T-cell repertoire diversity fell below that of lymph nodes yet above that of nontumor tissue. The similarity between tumor and nontumor tissue repertoires was significantly greater in luminal-like breast cancer than in basal-like breast cancer. Rather than being directly demonstrated, the conclusion that tumor T cells originate in lymph nodes was presented as consistent with a hypothesis.

Sequenced input: axillary lymph node tissue. This TCR was sampled from a female donor with breast cancer. Some clones in this sample may be carry-over from other donors' samples. This chain joins TRBV7-2 to TRBJ2-1, with 8 central nucleotides matching TRBD2. The encoded CDR3 is CASSPGGGYSEQFF. The DNA is as follows: TGTGCCAGCAGCCCCGGGGGGGGGTACAGTGAGCAGTTCTTC.